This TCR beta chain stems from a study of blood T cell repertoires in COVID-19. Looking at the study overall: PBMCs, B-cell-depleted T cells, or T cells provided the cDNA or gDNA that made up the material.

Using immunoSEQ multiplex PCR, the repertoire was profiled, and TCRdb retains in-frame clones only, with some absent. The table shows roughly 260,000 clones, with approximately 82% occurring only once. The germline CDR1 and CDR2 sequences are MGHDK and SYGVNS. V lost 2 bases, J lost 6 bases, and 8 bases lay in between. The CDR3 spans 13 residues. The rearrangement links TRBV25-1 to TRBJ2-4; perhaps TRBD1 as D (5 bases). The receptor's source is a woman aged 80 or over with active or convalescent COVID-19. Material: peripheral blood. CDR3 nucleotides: TGTGCCAGCAGTGAAACAGGCAGAAACATTCAGTACTTC. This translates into CASSETGRNIQYF.